These 20 T cell receptor beta chains were all obtained from the same sample, sequenced in a study of post-analysis software for immune sequencing data. Study-wide points: Comparison of patients with controls showed five or six TRBV segments more frequent in patients, TRBV5-6, TRBV5-1 and TRBV20-1 among them.

These TCRs' antigens remain unknown. Unique molecular identifiers were built into the TCR beta cDNA libraries. MiXCR was run by TCRdb on the PCR reads, yielding one entry per CDR3 protein. The sample records some 700,000 distinct CDR3 sequences, 55% to 60% being singletons. The sequenced sample was blood. The origin of the receptors is a girl aged 2 to 9 with multiple sclerosis.

This chain uses TRBV5-5 with TRBJ1-1; TRBD1 might be the D (5 bases). The CDR3 covers 14 residues. Trimming cost V 5 bases and J 0 bases, with 11 bases left between them. Germline lookup yields CDR1 SGHKS and CDR2 YYEKEE (reference sequence). The CDR3 is CASRVAGVNTEAFF. The CDR3 nucleotides read TGTGCCAGCAGGGTTGCGGGGGTGAACACTGAAGCTTTCTTT.

The table lists this clonotype with a few counts. The chain carries TRBV29-1 and TRBJ2-3; tentatively, D is TRBD1 or TRBD2 (5 bases each). Germline V gene data show CDR1 as SQVTM and CDR2 as ANQGSEA. CDR3 size: 16 residues. The V end lost 3 bases, the J end lost 1 base, and 17 bases lay between the germline ends. The CDR3 bases are TGCAGCGTTGAGGGCGTCGCCCAGGGAGGCACAGATACGCAGTATTTT. This gives the protein CSVEGVAQGGTDTQYF.

This chain links TRBV29-1 with TRBJ2-3, with no clear D. V was shortened by 3 bases and J by 4 bases, with 8 bases between the two germline ends. The CDR3 consists of 12 residues. Per germline, CDR1 SQVTM and CDR2 ANQGSEA. The CDR3 coding sequence is TGCAGCGTTGATCAGCCCCCAGATACGCAGTATTTT. Translation: CSVDQPPDTQYF.

The rearrangement uses TRBV28 and TRBJ1-2; D is undetermined. Germline-derived CDR1 and CDR2 are MDHEN and SYDVKM. The V end was cut by 6 bases, the J end by 4 bases, with 24 bases between. The CDR3 contains 17 residues. The CDR3 nucleotides read TGTGCCAGCAGCTCCTTCCCCCCGACACCCCGTGTCTATGGCTACACCTTC. This encodes CASSSFPPTPRVYGYTF.

The V gene is TRBV2, the J gene TRBJ2-3, with 9 nucleotides matching TRBD2. With 4 bases clipped from V and 6 bases from J, the junction kept 8 bases outside the gene matches. This CDR3 comprises 15 residues. Germline CDR1 reads SNHLY; CDR2 reads FYNNEI. CDR3 protein: CASSGTSVLLDTQYF. In DNA form, the CDR3 reads TGTGCCAGCAGTGGGACTAGCGTTCTCCTGGATACGCAGTATTTT.

This clonotype has more than one count but fewer than ten. V gene TRBV29-1 combines with J gene TRBJ2-4, with D perhaps matching TRBD1 or TRBD2 (5 bases each). Germline V gene sequence: CDR1 SQVTM, CDR2 ANQGSEA. V was clipped by 1 base and J by 9 bases, with 13 bases between them. The CDR3 has 13 amino acids. The CDR3 coding sequence is TGCAGCGTTGAAGGGGGGAAGGGGAGCATTCAGTACTTC. Its protein is CSVEGGKGSIQYF. The full variable domain, with the rest looked up from reference TRBV29-1 and TRBJ2-4, is SAVISQKPSRDICQRGTSLTIQCQVDSQVTMMFWYRQQPGQSLTLIATANQGSEATYESGFVIDKFPISRPNLTFSTLTVSNMSPEDSSIYLCSVEGGKGSIQYFGAGTRLSVL.

This clonotype has just a few counts. This rearrangement joins TRBV5-5 to TRBJ1-2; 7 positions agree with TRBD1. This CDR3 has 15 residues. V was pared by 2 bases and J by 3 bases, with 7 bases of the junction left unmatched. Germline V gives CDR1 SGHKS, CDR2 YYEKEE (reference sequence). The CDR3 DNA is TGTGCCAGCAGCTTTGACAGGGAATTGGACTATGGCTACACCTTC. As protein: CASSFDRELDYGYTF.

This chain uses TRBV15 with TRBJ2-3; D may be TRBD1 or TRBD2 (5 bases each). Germline CDR1 and CDR2: LNHNV and YYDKDF (reference sequence). V was shortened by 1 base and J by 3 bases, with 8 bases between the two germline ends. The CDR3 is made up of 14 amino acids. This CDR3 is CATSRGGRTDTQYF. The CDR3 DNA sequence: TGTGCCACCAGCAGAGGGGGGAGAACAGATACGCAGTATTTT.

The chain combines TRBV6-2 or TRBV6-3 with TRBJ2-5, with D possibly being TRBD1 or TRBD2 (5 bases each). Between the trimmed V and J ends, which lost 5 bases and 0 bases, there was a span of 25 bases. Germline V lookup: CDR1 MNHEY, CDR2 SVGEGT. This CDR3 region has 19 residues. Here the CDR3 DNA reads TGTGCCAGCAGTCTTCCGACGTATTTCGACGGGACGTACCAAGAGACCCAGTACTTC. This sequence encodes CASSLPTYFDGTYQETQYF.

In its sample, this clonotype was seen a few times. The genes are TRBV10-3 and TRBJ2-5; D remains unclear. V gave up 8 bases and J gave up 1 base, with 8 bases separating them. CDR1 ENHRY and CDR2 SYGVKD come from the germline V gene. The CDR3 is 12 amino acids. The CDR3 spells CAIRSSQETQYF. The CDR3 bases are TGTGCCATCCGTTCCAGCCAAGAGACCCAGTACTTC.

The gene calls are TRBV10-2 and TRBJ2-5, with 11 bases aligning to TRBD2. J lost 2 bases, V lost 3 bases, and 11 bases had no gene match. This CDR3 has 18 amino acids. CDR1 WSHSY and CDR2 SAAADI come from the germline V gene. CDR3 sequence reads: CASSDQTGTSGLQETQYF. Here the CDR3 DNA reads TGCGCCAGCAGTGACCAAACCGGGACTAGCGGTTTACAAGAGACCCAGTACTTC.

The rearrangement links TRBV29-1 to TRBJ2-7; no clear D. CDR3 length: 14 amino acids. Trimming removed 4 bases at V and 0 bases at J, with 13 bases between. From germline, CDR1 is SQVTM and CDR2 ANQGSEA. CDR3 bases: TGCAGCGTTGCCCAGTTAGGGCCCTCCTACGAGCAGTACTTC. This gives the protein CSVAQLGPSYEQYF.

The chain has TRBV15 and TRBJ2-5, with a possible D match to TRBD1 (7 bases). The germline V and J ends were trimmed by 1 base and 5 bases, with 17 bases remaining between them. This CDR3 contains 16 residues. Germline loops: CDR1 LNHNV, CDR2 YYDKDF (reference sequence). The CDR3 DNA follows: TGTGCCACCAGCAGAGTGACAGGGCTCGGGAGTGAGACCCAGTACTTC. It specifies CATSRVTGLGSETQYF.

This clonotype was found a few times. The chain employs TRBV7-2 and TRBJ1-2, with D tentatively TRBD1 (5 bases). The ends were cut back, 2 bases at V and 4 bases at J, with 14 bases in the middle. The CDR3 sequence is 15 residues long. From germline, CDR1 is SGHTA and CDR2 FQGNSA. This CDR3 is CASSLSTGRSYGYTF. The CDR3 DNA reads as TGTGCCAGCAGCTTAAGTACGGGGCGCTCCTATGGCTACACCTTC.

The genes are TRBV29-1 and TRBJ1-1; no firm D call. Trimming took 4 bases from V and 2 from J, leaving 14 bases between them. This CDR3 has 14 residues. Germline loops: CDR1 SQVTM, CDR2 ANQGSEA. CDR3 sequence (DNA): TGCAGCGTTGTTAGGCGGGGAGGAAACACTGAAGCTTTCTTT. This gives the protein CSVVRRGGNTEAFF.

Concerning this clonotype itself: The junction shows a germline mismatch at one end, possibly a read error. The CDR3 sequence: CASSYQLAAYTEQFF. The CDR3 region has the DNA TGTGCCAGCAGTTACCAACTAGCAGCTTACACTGAGCAGTTCTTC. The chain recombines TRBV6-5 with TRBJ2-1; the D gene is possibly TRBD2 (6 bases). The CDR3 runs to 15 residues. Looked up from germline, CDR1 is MNHEY and CDR2 is SVGAGI.

V gene TRBV19 combines with J gene TRBJ2-3, with D uncertain. CDR3 size: 15 residues. The ends were cut back, 3 bases at V and 5 bases at J, with 15 bases in the middle. CDR1 LNHDA and CDR2 SQIVND come from the germline V gene (reference sequence). The CDR3 DNA reads TGTGCCAGTAGTATGGGTCAGGCGTCGGGAGATACGCAGTATTTT. Protein product: CASSMGQASGDTQYF.

The rearrangement joins TRBV20-1 to TRBJ2-5, with 14 bases fitting TRBD2. This CDR3 is 16 amino acids long. V trimming: 2 bases; J trimming: 2 bases; junction bases outside the gene matches: 4. Germline values: CDR1 DFQATT, CDR2 SNEGSKA (reference sequence). The CDR3 DNA sequence: TGCAGTGCTAGAAAAGGGACTAGCGGGGGTCAAGAGACCCAGTACTTC. This encodes CSARKGTSGGQETQYF.

A few counts support this clonotype. The V and J genes are TRBV15 and TRBJ1-1; D not resolved. Trimming removed 0 bases at V and 5 bases at J, with 7 bases between. This CDR3 is built from 13 residues. CDR1 and CDR2 (germline): LNHNV, YYDKDF (reference sequence). CDR3 nucleotide sequence: TGTGCCACCAGCAGAGATCTTGGGACTGAAGCTTTCTTT. This encodes CATSRDLGTEAFF.

The rearrangement uses TRBV7-6 and TRBJ2-3; TRBD2 matches 9 bases. V was clipped by 1 base and J by 0 bases; unmatched bases: 14. Germline CDR1 is SGHVS and CDR2 is FNYEAQ. The CDR3 runs 20 residues. The CDR3 loop is CASSLGPSGGPSRSTDTQYF. The DNA for the CDR3 is TGTGCCAGCAGCTTAGGTCCCAGCGGGGGGCCATCCCGTAGCACAGATACGCAGTATTTT.